Sequencing of this TCR beta chain was carried out in a study of blood T cell repertoires in COVID-19. V shed 5 bases, J shed 2 bases, and the junction held 3 bases outside the gene matches. CDR3 length: 15 amino acids. Per the germline V gene, CDR1 is SGHTA and CDR2 is FQGNSA. Assay: immunoSEQ multiplex PCR; the TCRdb copy retains only in-frame clones and omits some. The sample yields some 150,000 clones, 65% to 90% seen once. The sequenced sample was peripheral blood. The rearrangement uses TRBV7-2 and TRBJ2-1; 10 bases line up with TRBD2. This TCR came from a woman aged 45-65 years in a cohort sampled during active or convalescent COVID-19. Here the CDR3 DNA reads TGTGCCAGCAGCCCAAGCGGGGGGGCCTACAATGAGCAGTTCTTC. Translated, it gives CASSPSGGAYNEQFF.